This TCR beta chain was captured in a study of PD-1 blockade in classical Hodgkin lymphoma. Sequenced by immunoSEQ multiplex PCR; TCRdb stores in-frame clones only, minus some. The sample holds about 41,000 clones, roughly 69% seen once. This clone was observed a single time. The target antigen is unknown. The time point was: cycle 4 day 1 (C4D1), after 6 weeks of nivolumab. All the patients suffered relapse after autologous stem cell transplantation, and brentuximab vedotin exposure differed. This CDR3 is built from 14 residues. Germline lookup yields CDR1 MDHEN and CDR2 SYDVKM. The V end was cut by 2 bases, the J end by 4 bases, with 8 bases between. Study results and caveats: Reports indicated that newly diagnosed patients had lower baseline TCR diversity than healthy donors did.

The chain combines TRBV28 with TRBJ2-2; no clear D. The material sequenced was peripheral blood mononuclear cells (PBMCs), taken before the fourth cycle of nivolumab. This TCR was sampled from a human donor with classical Hodgkin lymphoma. The CDR3 spells CASSLEVFTGELFF. CDR3 sequence (DNA): TGTGCCAGCAGTTTAGAGGTGTTCACCGGGGAGCTGTTTTTT.